This record looks at one T cell receptor (beta chain) sequence and its context. Its matching antigen is unknown. This record comes from a study of cytomegalovirus exposure and HLA in healthy donors. About the study: From roughly 180 million T cells, an earlier analysis saw roughly 100 million unique TCR beta sequences.

Study-level points and caveats: TCR beta V- and J-gene trimming, according to a later analysis, was linked to a missense DCLRE1C variant. In a later analysis, at a false discovery rate of 0.05, roughly 16,000 TCR beta sequences matched HLA alleles.

V was clipped by 10 bases and J by 2 bases, with 11 bases between them. Germline V gives CDR1 SEHNR, CDR2 FQNEAQ (reference sequence). The CDR3 spans 12 residues. The study ran its PCR with 60 Vbeta and 13 Jbeta primers. The protocol was immunoSEQ multiplex PCR, while the TCRdb copy is restricted to in-frame clones and leaves out a portion. In total, the table holds around 100,000 clones. Sequenced: PBMCs. The source is a man in his fifties or sixties in good health and CMV-seronegative. This chain uses TRBV7-9 with TRBJ2-5; D remains ambiguous. DNA of the CDR3: TGTGCCACCTTGCCCCTACAAGAGACCCAGTACTTC. This sequence encodes CATLPLQETQYF.